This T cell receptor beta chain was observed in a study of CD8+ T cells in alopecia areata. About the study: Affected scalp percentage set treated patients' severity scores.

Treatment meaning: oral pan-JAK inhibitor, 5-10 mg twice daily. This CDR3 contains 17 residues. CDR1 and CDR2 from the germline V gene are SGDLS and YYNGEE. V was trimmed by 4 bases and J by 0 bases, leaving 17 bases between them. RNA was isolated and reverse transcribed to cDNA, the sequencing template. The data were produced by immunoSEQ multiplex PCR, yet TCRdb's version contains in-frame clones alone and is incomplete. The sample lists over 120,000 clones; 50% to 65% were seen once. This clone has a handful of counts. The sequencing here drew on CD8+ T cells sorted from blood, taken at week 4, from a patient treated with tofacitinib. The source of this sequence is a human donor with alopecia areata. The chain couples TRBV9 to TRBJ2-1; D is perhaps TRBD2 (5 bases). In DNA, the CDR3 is TGTGCCAGCAGCCAAGGAGGTAGCAGAAGCTCCTACAATGAGCAGTTCTTC. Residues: CASSQGGSRSSYNEQFF. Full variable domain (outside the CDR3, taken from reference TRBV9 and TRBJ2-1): DSGVTQTPKHLITATGQRVTLRCSPRSGDLSVYWYQQSLDQGLQFLIQYYNGEERAKGNILERFSAQQFPDLHSELNLSSLELGDSALYFCASSQGGSRSSYNEQFFGPGTRLTVL.